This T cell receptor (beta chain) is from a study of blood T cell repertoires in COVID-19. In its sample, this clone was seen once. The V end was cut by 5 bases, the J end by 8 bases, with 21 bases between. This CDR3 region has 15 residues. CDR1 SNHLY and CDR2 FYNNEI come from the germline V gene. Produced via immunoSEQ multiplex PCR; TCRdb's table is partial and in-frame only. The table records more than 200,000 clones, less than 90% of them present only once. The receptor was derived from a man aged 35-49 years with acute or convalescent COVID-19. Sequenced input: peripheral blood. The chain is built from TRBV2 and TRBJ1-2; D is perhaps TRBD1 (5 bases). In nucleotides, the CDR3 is TGTGCCAGCAGTTCTTCCGGGCCAAACCCAGGGGGCTACACCTTC. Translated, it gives CASSSSGPNPGGYTF. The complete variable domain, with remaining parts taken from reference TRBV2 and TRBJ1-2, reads EPEVTQTPSHQVTQMGQEVILRCVPISNHLYFYWYRQILGQKVEFLVSFYNNEISEKSEIFDDQFSVERPDGSNFTLKIRSTKLEDSAMYFCASSSSGPNPGGYTFGSGTRLTVV.